Below, 30 T cell receptor beta chains from the same sample are listed, as sequenced in a study of blood T cell repertoires in COVID-19. Data came from immunoSEQ multiplex PCR; TCRdb stores just in-frame clones and leaves some out. The data show roughly 100,000 clones, around 88% seen once. Specimen: peripheral blood. The source is a man aged 50 to 60 with COVID-19, enrolled during active disease.

The chain is built from TRBV5-1 and TRBJ1-6, with 9 bases fitting TRBD1. V trimming: 0 bases; J trimming: 6 bases; junction bases outside the gene matches: 7. CDR1 and CDR2 from the germline V gene are SGHRS and YFSETQ. The CDR3 is made up of 17 amino acids. The CDR3 coding sequence is TGCGCCAGCAGCTTGGGTTCCCAGGACAGGGGTAATTCACCCCTCCACTTT. It encodes CASSLGSQDRGNSPLHF.

The chain joins TRBV24-1 to TRBJ2-7; 7 bases match TRBD2. The CDR3 runs to 16 residues. Germline CDR1 and CDR2: KGHDR and SFDVKD. V trimming: 7 bases; J trimming: 1 base; junction bases outside the gene matches: 12. The CDR3 reads CATSDPTGGSSYEQYF. The CDR3, as DNA: TGTGCCACCAGCGACCCCACCGGGGGGTCGTCCTACGAGCAGTACTTC.

This chain joins TRBV4-3 and TRBJ2-1; 11 bases match TRBD2. Germline values: CDR1 LGHNA, CDR2 YSLEER. J lost 5 bases, V lost 1 base, and 4 bases had no gene match. The CDR3 has 16 amino acids. The CDR3 sequence: CASSQGLAGSNNEQFF. Here the CDR3 DNA reads TGCGCCAGCAGCCAAGGACTAGCGGGGAGCAACAATGAGCAGTTCTTC.

This chain uses TRBV5-5 with TRBJ2-7; no clear D. Trimming took 1 base from V and 2 from J, leaving 7 bases between them. The CDR3 is 13 residues long. Germline loops: CDR1 SGHKS, CDR2 YYEKEE (reference sequence). As DNA, the CDR3 is TGTGCCAGCAGCTTGTGGAGCACCTACGAGCAGTACTTC. Its translation is CASSLWSTYEQYF.

The chain combines TRBV21-1 with TRBJ1-2; the table's D gene call, TRBD1, was not cross checked with the DNA. TRBV21-1 is designated a pseudogene. The length of the CDR3 is 16 residues. The CDR3 region is CASSSDTGRCRFGYTF. CDR3 nucleotide sequence: TGTGCCAGCAGCAGTGATACAGGGCGGTGTCGGTTTGGCTACACCTTC.

The chain couples TRBV9 to TRBJ1-3, with D perhaps TRBD1 (5 bases). Germline V gives CDR1 SGDLS, CDR2 YYNGEE. The ends were cut back, 0 bases at V and 0 bases at J, with 13 bases in the middle. This CDR3 is 17 amino acids long. This CDR3 is CASSVEWGVRSGNTIYF. The CDR3 bases are TGTGCCAGCAGCGTAGAATGGGGGGTCCGCTCTGGAAACACCATATATTTT.

J is TRBJ2-7 and V is TRBV27; tentative D call: TRBD2 (6 bases). V lost 5 bases, J lost 4 bases, and 18 bases lay in between. The CDR3 sequence is 15 residues long. CDR1 and CDR2 from the germline V gene are MNHEY and SMNVEV (reference sequence). DNA for the CDR3: TGTGCCAGCAGTCCCGGGACTCGCACCTATTACGAGCAGTACTTC. This translates into CASSPGTRTYYEQYF.

The rearrangement links TRBV4-1 to TRBJ1-2; TRBD1 aligns across 8 bases. CDR1 MGHRA and CDR2 YSYEKL come from the germline V gene. The V and J ends lost 1 base and 6 bases, in that order; junction bases with no gene match: 1. The CDR3 totals 13 residues. CDR3 nucleotide sequence: TGCGCCAGCAGCCAAGGACAGGGGAATGGCTACACCTTC. Translating it yields CASSQGQGNGYTF.

The chain uses TRBV9 and TRBJ2-1; 7 bases line up with TRBD2. V trimming: 4 bases; J trimming: 4 bases; junction bases outside the gene matches: 11. This CDR3 is 16 amino acids long. The V gene's germline CDR1 is SGDLS and CDR2 YYNGEE. CDR3 loop: CASSPSAGRTYNEQFF. CDR3 bases: TGTGCCAGCAGCCCATCAGCGGGGAGGACATACAATGAGCAGTTCTTC.

A single count supports this clone. Here the CDR3 reads CASSSDRSSNSPLHF. CDR3 in DNA: TGCGCCAGCAGCTCGGACAGGTCCTCCAATTCACCCCTCCACTTT. The chain joins TRBV5-1 to TRBJ1-6, with 7 bases that match TRBD1. The J segment lost 7 bases and the V segment lost 3 bases, leaving 7 bases of the junction unmatched. The CDR3 runs 15 residues. The germline V gene has CDR1 SGHRS and CDR2 YFSETQ. Based on the CDR3 plus reference TRBV5-1 and TRBJ1-6, the full variable domain is KAGVTQTPRYLIKTRGQQVTLSCSPISGHRSVSWYQQTPGQGLQFLFEYFSETQRNKGNFPGRFSGRQFSNSRSEMNVSTLELGDSALYLCASSSDRSSNSPLHFGNGTRLTVT.

The chain carries TRBV5-4 and TRBJ2-2, with TRBD1 matching 11 bases. CDR1 and CDR2 (germline): SGHNT, YYREEE (reference sequence). The CDR3 extends over 16 amino acids. V was pared by 4 bases and J by 0 bases, with 2 bases of the junction left unmatched. The CDR3 protein is CASSVGQGANTGELFF. DNA of the CDR3: TGTGCCAGCAGCGTGGGACAGGGGGCGAACACCGGGGAGCTGTTTTTT.

This rearrangement joins TRBV5-6 to TRBJ1-2; tentative D call: TRBD1 (5 bases). CDR1 and CDR2 (germline): SGHDT, YYEEEE. The V and J ends lost 0 bases and 7 bases respectively, with 10 bases between them. The CDR3 has 13 amino acids. CDR3 residues: CASSLGGGVGYTF. For the CDR3, the DNA is TGTGCCAGCAGCTTGGGGGGCGGCGTTGGCTACACCTTC.

The genes are TRBV5-1 and TRBJ1-1, with D possibly being TRBD1 (6 bases). In germline, CDR1 is SGHRS, CDR2 YFSETQ. V lost 4 bases, J lost 0 bases, and 10 bases lay in between. CDR3 length: 14 residues. The CDR3 is CASSNGQLNTEAFF. In DNA, the CDR3 is TGCGCCAGCAGCAACGGACAGTTGAACACTGAAGCTTTCTTT.

The chain has TRBV27 and TRBJ1-1; D remains unclear. The CDR3 loop spans 13 amino acids. Germline CDR1 MNHEY, CDR2 SMNVEV (reference sequence). With 6 bases removed from V and 3 bases from J, the gap between germline ends came to 11 bases. The CDR3 spells CASSLRYDTEAFF. CDR3 sequence (DNA): TGTGCCAGCAGCCTGAGATATGACACTGAAGCTTTCTTT.

This clone has just a few counts. The chain uses TRBV18 and TRBJ1-6; D not certain. CDR1 is KGHSH, CDR2 LQKENI, per germline. Trimming removed 5 bases from V and 0 bases from J, with 11 bases in between. The CDR3 has 16 residues. The CDR3 nucleotides are TGTGCCAGCTCATCCTCACAGCCCTCCTATAATTCACCCCTCCACTTT. Translated: CASSSSQPSYNSPLHF.

CDR3 sequence reads: CASSVVASGVRDTQYF. The CDR3 DNA follows: TGTGCCAGCAGCGTAGTGGCTAGCGGGGTTCGAGATACGCAGTATTTT. J is TRBJ2-3 and V is TRBV9, with 9 bases that match TRBD2. V gave up 0 bases and J gave up 5 bases; unmatched junction bases: 7. The CDR3 runs to 16 residues. CDR1 is SGDLS, CDR2 YYNGEE, per germline.

The chain joins TRBV6-2 or TRBV6-3 to TRBJ2-7, with 8 bases matching TRBD1. Germline V gives CDR1 MNHEY, CDR2 SVGEGT. The ends lost 1 base at V and 0 bases at J; junction bases unmatched: 5. CDR3 length: 16 residues. CDR3 sequence (DNA): TGTGCCAGCAGTTACTTAGACAGGGGAACCTCCTACGAGCAGTACTTC. This translates into CASSYLDRGTSYEQYF.

This clone was observed once. The chain has TRBV29-1 and TRBJ2-3; the match to TRBD1 covers 8 bases. CDR3 length equals 15 residues. The germline V gene has CDR1 SQVTM and CDR2 ANQGSEA. The V and J ends lost 4 bases and 3 bases, in that order; junction bases with no gene match: 9. The CDR3 here is CSVGGQGMWTDTQYF. The CDR3 nucleotides are TGCAGCGTTGGAGGACAGGGAATGTGGACAGATACGCAGTATTTT.

This sequence joins TRBV28 and TRBJ1-1; 7 nucleotides agree with TRBD1. Germline CDR1 and CDR2: MDHEN and SYDVKM. The CDR3 runs 17 residues. The V and J ends lost 4 bases and 0 bases, in that order; junction bases with no gene match: 11. Written as DNA, the CDR3 is TGTGCCAGCAGTTCTCCGGGACAGAAAGGAATGAACACTGAAGCTTTCTTT. It translates to CASSSPGQKGMNTEAFF.

V and J are TRBV18 and TRBJ1-6, with 7 bases matching TRBD1. Germline CDR1 is KGHSH and CDR2 is LQKENI. This CDR3 is 18 amino acids long. Losses at the gene ends were 3 bases for V and 6 bases for J; bases not matched to a gene: 14. CDR3 sequence reads: CASSPSGQLQVGNSPLHF. DNA of the CDR3: TGTGCCAGCTCACCCTCGGGACAGCTGCAAGTTGGTAATTCACCCCTCCACTTT.

The rearrangement links TRBV15 to TRBJ2-3; 7 bases line up with TRBD2. V was pared by 0 bases and J by 4 bases, with 1 base of the junction left unmatched. Germline CDR1 is LNHNV and CDR2 is YYDKDF (reference sequence). The CDR3 sequence is 14 residues long. This CDR3 reads CATSRDGGADTQYF. The CDR3 nucleotides are TGTGCCACCAGCAGAGATGGGGGGGCAGATACGCAGTATTTT.

The J gene is TRBJ1-2, the V gene TRBV16; maybe TRBD1 (5 bases). V was pared by 1 base and J by 7 bases, with 13 bases between. The germline V gene encodes CDR1 KGHSY and CDR2 FQNENV. The CDR3 runs 14 residues. The CDR3 region has the DNA TGTGCCAGCAGCCAATGGTCAGGGAATCGTGGCTACACCTTC. Translated, it gives CASSQWSGNRGYTF.

This clone was recorded only once. This CDR3 reads CASSVSRGGGADTQYF. CDR3 nucleotides: TGTGCCAGTAGTGTCTCCAGAGGGGGGGGCGCAGATACGCAGTATTTT. The chain carries TRBV19 and TRBJ2-3, with TRBD2 as a possible D gene (7 bases). V was clipped by 5 bases and J by 4 bases, with 19 bases between them. Germline lookup yields CDR1 LNHDA and CDR2 SQIVND (reference sequence). The CDR3 is made up of 16 amino acids.

The genes are TRBV19 and TRBJ2-3; D is undetermined. Trimming stripped 1 base from V and 6 bases from J, with 8 bases between. This CDR3 contains 13 residues. The germline CDR1 and CDR2 sequences are LNHDA and SQIVND (reference sequence). CDR3 coding DNA: TGTGCCAGTAGTATAGCGGAGAGCGATACGCAGTATTTT. This gives the protein CASSIAESDTQYF.

This clone has a handful of counts. This sample includes further DNA sequences coding for the same CDR3. The chain couples TRBV6-4 to TRBJ2-3; 8 bases fit TRBD2. The length of the CDR3 is 15 residues. Germline CDR1 and CDR2: MRHNA and SNTAGT. Trimming removed 0 bases from V and 4 bases from J; junction bases left unmatched: 3. The CDR3 protein is CASSDSSGGADTQYF. CDR3 DNA: TGTGCCAGCAGTGACTCGAGCGGGGGTGCAGATACGCAGTATTTT.

This chain joins TRBV19 and TRBJ2-2; 7 nucleotides line up with TRBD1. V was pared by 1 base and J by 2 bases, with 7 bases of the junction left unmatched. Germline-derived CDR1 and CDR2 are LNHDA and SQIVND (reference sequence). This CDR3 contains 17 residues. The CDR3 is CASSIGRGQTNTGELFF. The DNA for the CDR3 is TGTGCCAGTAGTATAGGTCGGGGACAGACAAACACCGGGGAGCTGTTTTTT.

This clone occurred a few times. The V gene is TRBV7-2, the J gene TRBJ1-2; 8 nucleotides align to TRBD1. This CDR3 contains 17 residues. The germline V gene has CDR1 SGHTA and CDR2 FQGNSA. V lost 4 bases to trimming and J lost 5 bases; unmatched junction nucleotides: 15. CDR3: CASSSTGVRITNYGYTF. CDR3 DNA sequence: TGTGCCAGCAGCTCGACAGGGGTCAGGATCACGAATTATGGCTACACCTTC.

V gene TRBV30 combines with J gene TRBJ1-1; 7 bases align to TRBD1. CDR3 length: 13 residues. V shed 3 bases and J 0 bases; nucleotides not matched to a gene: 1. Germline V lookup: CDR1 GTSNPN, CDR2 SVGIG (reference sequence). The CDR3 loop is CAWRGQMNTEAFF. The CDR3 coding sequence is TGTGCCTGGAGGGGACAGATGAACACTGAAGCTTTCTTT.

The chain combines TRBV2 with TRBJ1-6, with D hard to call. The CDR3 has 14 amino acids. Germline values: CDR1 SNHLY, CDR2 FYNNEI. Trimming stripped 2 bases from V and 8 bases from J, with 10 bases between. The CDR3 DNA reads as TGTGCCAGCAGTGAACGACTCTGGGATTCACCCCTCCACTTT. Protein sequence: CASSERLWDSPLHF. The complete variable domain, with remaining parts taken from reference TRBV2 and TRBJ1-6, reads EPEVTQTPSHQVTQMGQEVILRCVPISNHLYFYWYRQILGQKVEFLVSFYNNEISEKSEIFDDQFSVERPDGSNFTLKIRSTKLEDSAMYFCASSERLWDSPLHFGNGTRLTVT.

Here the CDR3 DNA reads TGTGCCAGCAGACATTACAGGGGCGGAAAACTGTTTTTT. Translating it yields CASRHYRGGKLFF. V is TRBV14 and J is TRBJ1-4, with 7 bases matching TRBD1. The germline CDR1 and CDR2 sequences are SGHDN and FVKESK. V lost 6 bases, J lost 10 bases, and 8 bases stayed unmatched. The CDR3 has 13 amino acids. The whole variable domain, remainder taken from reference TRBV14 and TRBJ1-4, is EAGVTQFPSHSVIEKGQTVTLRCDPISGHDNLYWYRRVMGKEIKFLLHFVKESKQDESGMPNNRFLAERTGGTYSTLKVQPAELEDSGVYFCASRHYRGGKLFFGSGTQLSVL.